This TCR beta chain stems from a study of CD8 T cells in ankylosing spondylitis. Study observations and caveats: Earlier studies detected some motif variants in reactive arthritis synovial fluid and blood. What appeared characteristic of ankylosing spondylitis blood was a TCR beta motif of under 10 highly homologous variants.

This clonotype was found many times. Its target is not known. One junction end disagrees with the germline gene, perhaps due to a read error. It was by quantitative 5'-RACE with molecular barcodes that TCR beta libraries were made. TCRdb ran MiXCR on the 5' RACE reads and lists one entry per CDR3 protein. This table has roughly 670,000 distinct CDR3 sequences, around a fifth appearing once. Germline V lookup: CDR1 SGHRS, CDR2 YFSETQ. The CDR3 runs to 15 residues. Sequenced input: blood, either unsorted or a sorted T cell fraction (not recorded which). This clonotype was sampled from a male donor with ankylosing spondylitis. This chain links TRBV5-1 with TRBJ1-3; D unclear. CDR3 in amino acids: CASSLAGSSGNTIYF. CDR3 nucleotide sequence: TGTGCCAGCAGCTTAGCCGGGAGCTCTGGAAACACCATATATTTT.